These 22 T cell receptor beta chains were sequenced from one sample in a study of T-cell memory formation after mild COVID-19. TCRdb re-derived calls from the 5' RACE reads in MiXCR, one entry per CDR3 protein. The sample has some 320,000 distinct CDR3 sequences, approximately 15% seen once. The source material was PBMCs or a T cell subset sorted from them (not recorded which). The source of these receptors is a young man who had mild COVID-19 (a few samples of this study predate the infection). Cell type and time point are not known.

V usage is TRBV4-3 and J usage is TRBJ1-1, with D maybe TRBD1 (5 bases). The CDR3 extends over 16 amino acids. CDR1 and CDR2 (germline): LGHNA, YSLEER. V was pared by 2 bases and J by 8 bases, with 21 bases between. CDR3 sequence reads: CASSQFSGQGGREAFF. The CDR3 DNA is TGCGCCAGCAGCCAATTTTCTGGTCAGGGAGGTCGGGAAGCTTTCTTT.

The table lists this clonotype with a few counts. The chain couples TRBV12-3 or TRBV12-4 to TRBJ2-3; maybe TRBD1 (5 bases). Trimming removed 6 bases at V and 5 bases at J, with 18 bases between. The CDR3 loop spans 15 amino acids. The CDR3 protein is CASRPWAYQGDTQYF. The CDR3 DNA follows: TGTGCCAGCAGACCTTGGGCCTACCAGGGAGATACGCAGTATTTT.

This clonotype has just a few counts. The chain uses TRBV28 and TRBJ2-7; 7 bases map to TRBD2. The junction had 13 bases not matched to a gene; V was cut back by 8 bases and J by 6 bases. This CDR3 spans 14 amino acids. Germline V gene lookup returns CDR1 MDHEN and CDR2 SYDVKM. The CDR3 loop is CASGRARDLSEQYV. CDR3 bases: TGTGCCAGCGGGAGGGCCAGGGACCTTAGCGAGCAGTACGTC.

This clonotype was seen only a few times. The V gene is TRBV7-2, the J gene TRBJ2-5; no clear D. The V gene lost 5 bases and the J gene lost 7 bases, with 17 bases spanning the gap. Germline loops: CDR1 SGHTA, CDR2 FQGNSA. This CDR3 region has 14 residues. CDR3 nucleotide sequence: TGTGCCAGCAGCACACAAGGGCCTGGTGGGACCCAGTACTTC. This gives the protein CASSTQGPGGTQYF.

This clonotype was seen only a few times. This chain links TRBV4-1 with TRBJ2-5, with D maybe TRBD2 (6 bases). CDR1 is MGHRA and CDR2 is YSYEKL in the germline V gene. The length of the CDR3 is 15 residues. Trimming took off 3 bases at V and 5 bases at J, with 16 bases between the two ends. CDR3 coding DNA: TGCGCCAGCAGCCACCTTGGGAGGATACGGGAGACCCAGTACTTC. Its protein product is CASSHLGRIRETQYF.

This chain connects TRBV12-3 or TRBV12-4 to TRBJ1-1; 7 bases match TRBD1. The CDR3 sequence is 14 residues long. V lost 7 bases to trimming and J lost 2 bases; unmatched junction nucleotides: 7. CDR3 residues: CASTLTGRNTEAFF. CDR3 DNA: TGTGCCAGCACCCTGACAGGGAGAAACACTGAAGCTTTCTTT.

This clonotype was observed a handful of times. This chain uses TRBV20-1 with TRBJ2-1; perhaps TRBD1 as D (5 bases). The CDR3 spans 13 residues. Germline CDR1 and CDR2: DFQATT and SNEGSKA (reference sequence). The V end lost 1 base, the J end lost 4 bases, and 8 bases lay between the germline ends. CDR3 residues: CSARGQLYNEQFF. The DNA of the CDR3 is TGCAGTGCTAGAGGACAGCTATACAATGAGCAGTTCTTC.

This clonotype was seen a handful of times. The V gene is TRBV9, the J gene TRBJ2-6; possible D gene TRBD2, 5 bases. V was shortened by 0 bases and J by 8 bases, with 9 bases between the two germline ends. The CDR3 runs to 14 residues. CDR1 is SGDLS, CDR2 YYNGEE, per germline. CDR3 sequence reads: CASSVGGVTNVLTF. The CDR3 DNA follows: TGTGCCAGCAGCGTAGGGGGAGTAACCAACGTCCTGACTTTC.

The chain combines TRBV18 with TRBJ1-1, with D unclear. This CDR3 is built from 13 residues. Germline values: CDR1 KGHSH, CDR2 LQKENI. The V gene lost 2 bases and the J gene lost 2 bases, with 6 bases spanning the gap. The CDR3 spells CASSPGSNTEAFF. CDR3 DNA sequence: TGTGCCAGCTCACCAGGGTCCAACACTGAAGCTTTCTTT. Together with reference TRBV18 and TRBJ1-1, the CDR3 gives the full variable domain: NAGVMQNPRHLVRRRGQEARLRCSPMKGHSHVYWYRQLPEEGLKFMVYLQKENIIDESGMPKERFSAEFPKEGPSILRIQQVVRGDSAAYFCASSPGSNTEAFFGQGTRLTVV.

This clonotype was detected a few times. The rearrangement uses TRBV4-3 and TRBJ2-5; D remains unclear. The germline CDR1 and CDR2 sequences are LGHNA and YSLEER. Trimming removed 2 bases from V and 2 bases from J, with 18 bases in between. The CDR3 contains 17 residues. CDR3 coding DNA: TGCGCCAGCAGCCAAAATGGGCTCTCGGCAGGACAAGAGACCCAGTACTTC. Amino acid sequence: CASSQNGLSAGQETQYF.

This clonotype was counted many times. The chain links TRBV6-5 to TRBJ2-1, with 11 positions matching TRBD2. Losses at the gene ends were 5 bases for V and 5 bases for J; bases not matched to a gene: 5. Germline V lookup: CDR1 MNHEY, CDR2 SVGAGI. The CDR3 is 15 residues long. CDR3 nucleotide sequence: TGTGCCAGCAGTAGGCTAGCGGGGGGACACAATGAGCAGTTCTTC. Protein sequence: CASSRLAGGHNEQFF.

CDR3 DNA sequence: TGTGCCGCCAGTCAAACCAAAAACATTCAGTACTTC. Protein product: CAASQTKNIQYF. The V call is TRBV6-2 or TRBV6-3, the J call TRBJ2-4, with D uncertain. Germline CDR1 is MNHEY and CDR2 is SVGEGT. The CDR3 totals 12 residues. V was pared by 11 bases and J by 2 bases, with 10 bases between.

V gene TRBV5-1 combines with J gene TRBJ1-4, with D unclear. CDR3 size: 15 residues. Trimming removed 0 bases at V and 6 bases at J, with 12 bases between. The germline V gene has CDR1 SGHRS and CDR2 YFSETQ. CDR3 region: CASSLAGPSDEKLFF. CDR3 coding DNA: TGCGCCAGCAGCTTGGCCGGGCCGTCGGATGAAAAACTGTTTTTT. Variable domain in full (rest from reference TRBV5-1 and TRBJ1-4): KAGVTQTPRYLIKTRGQQVTLSCSPISGHRSVSWYQQTPGQGLQFLFEYFSETQRNKGNFPGRFSGRQFSNSRSEMNVSTLELGDSALYLCASSLAGPSDEKLFFGSGTQLSVL.

A few counts support this clonotype. The chain is built from TRBV4-2 and TRBJ2-7; D is unclear. Germline V gene data show CDR1 as LGHNA and CDR2 as YNFKEQ. Trimming removed 0 bases at V and 5 bases at J, with 17 bases between. The CDR3 covers 16 residues. The chain's CDR3 is CASSQDLPGRQDEQYF. The CDR3 nucleotides are TGTGCCAGCAGCCAAGACCTCCCCGGACGGCAGGACGAGCAGTACTTC.

The chain has TRBV12-3 or TRBV12-4 and TRBJ2-1; D possibly corresponds to TRBD1 (5 bases). The CDR3 spans 14 residues. With 0 bases removed from V and 8 bases from J, the gap between germline ends came to 11 bases. This CDR3 is CASSLAGRVHEQFF. DNA for the CDR3: TGTGCCAGCAGTTTAGCGGGCAGGGTCCATGAGCAGTTCTTC.

This clonotype has a count of ten or more. The chain uses TRBV6-6 and TRBJ2-5, with no clear D. Germline V lookup: CDR1 MNHNY, CDR2 SVGAGI (reference sequence). This CDR3 is 11 amino acids long. V was cut by 3 bases and J by 5 bases, with 4 bases left in between. The CDR3 region is CASSYAETQYF. The CDR3 DNA sequence: TGTGCCAGCAGTTATGCGGAGACCCAGTACTTC.

The chain couples TRBV12-3 or TRBV12-4 to TRBJ2-4; TRBD1 might be the D (6 bases). CDR3 length: 17 residues. Trimming took off 3 bases at V and 0 bases at J, with 15 bases between the two ends. The CDR3 DNA sequence: TGTGCCAGCAGTTTTACAGGACAGTCACTAGCCAAAAACATTCAGTACTTC. Amino acids: CASSFTGQSLAKNIQYF.

In this sample, this clonotype turned up a few times. This rearrangement joins TRBV6-1 to TRBJ1-5; no definite D call. V was cut by 1 base and J by 5 bases, with 6 bases left in between. Germline CDR1 reads MNHNS; CDR2 reads SASEGT. The CDR3 spans 13 residues. The CDR3 nucleotides read TGTGCCAGCAGTGAAGGGCACGATCAGCCCCAGCATTTT. This sequence encodes CASSEGHDQPQHF.

This clonotype was seen a handful of times. J is TRBJ2-5 and V is TRBV6-5; D remains ambiguous. This CDR3 has 15 amino acids. CDR1 and CDR2 (germline): MNHEY, SVGAGI. The V end lost 2 bases, the J end lost 2 bases, and 12 bases lay between the germline ends. The chain's CDR3 is CASSYGAAIQETQYF. The CDR3 coding sequence is TGTGCCAGCAGTTACGGCGCGGCTATACAAGAGACCCAGTACTTC.

There are a few counts of this clonotype. V gene TRBV7-2 combines with J gene TRBJ1-2; D not resolved. Trimming left V 1 base short and J 2 bases short, with 11 bases between. The CDR3 totals 15 residues. Germline V CDR1 and CDR2: SGHTA, FQGNSA. This chain's CDR3 is CASSLDPSGNYGYTF. The CDR3 DNA reads as TGTGCCAGCAGCTTAGATCCTTCTGGGAACTATGGCTACACCTTC.

J is TRBJ2-1 and V is TRBV7-6, with no clear D. The CDR3 has 13 amino acids. Deletions cut 1 base from V and 9 bases from J, with 10 bases between. Germline CDR1 and CDR2: SGHVS and FNYEAQ. The CDR3 DNA is TGTGCCAGCAGCTTAGAACAGATTGGTGAGCAGTTCTTC. This gives the protein CASSLEQIGEQFF. Filled out from reference TRBV7-6 and TRBJ2-1, the complete variable domain reads GAGVSQSPRYKVTKRGQDVALRCDPISGHVSLYWYRQALGQGPEFLTYFNYEAQQDKSGLPNDRFSAERPEGSISTLTIQRTEQRDSAMYRCASSLEQIGEQFFGPGTRLTVL.

This clonotype was seen many times. V is TRBV3-1 and J is TRBJ2-2; D gene unclear. CDR3 length: 13 residues. In germline, CDR1 is LGHDT, CDR2 YNNKEL (reference sequence). V was shortened by 2 bases and J by 7 bases, with 8 bases between the two germline ends. The CDR3: CASSQSFNGELFF. CDR3 bases: TGTGCCAGCAGCCAATCCTTTAACGGGGAGCTGTTTTTT.